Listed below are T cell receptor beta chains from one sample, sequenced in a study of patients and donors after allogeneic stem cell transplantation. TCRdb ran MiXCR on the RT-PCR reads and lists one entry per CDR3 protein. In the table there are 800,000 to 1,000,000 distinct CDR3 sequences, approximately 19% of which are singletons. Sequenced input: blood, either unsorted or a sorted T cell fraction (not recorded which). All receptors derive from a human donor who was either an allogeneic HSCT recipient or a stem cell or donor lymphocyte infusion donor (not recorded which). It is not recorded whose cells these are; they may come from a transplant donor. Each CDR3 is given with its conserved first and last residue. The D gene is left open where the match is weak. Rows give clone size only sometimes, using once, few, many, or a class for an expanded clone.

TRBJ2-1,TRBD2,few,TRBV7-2,CASSLVRDYNNEQFF,TGTGCCAGCAGCTTAGTGCGGGACTATAACAATGAGCAGTTCTTC
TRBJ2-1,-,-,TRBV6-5,CASSYSRTISLNEQFF,TGTGCCAGCAGTTACTCGCGGACTATATCTTTGAATGAGCAGTTCTTC
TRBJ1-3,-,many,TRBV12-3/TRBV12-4,CASRRVNTIYF,TGTGCCAGCAGACGCGTAAACACCATATATTTT
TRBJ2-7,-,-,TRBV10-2,CASGTTGYEQYF,TGCGCCAGCGGGACGACGGGTTACGAGCAGTACTTC
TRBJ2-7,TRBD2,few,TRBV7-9,CASSKLASYEQYF,TGTGCCAGCAGCAAACTAGCGTCCTACGAGCAGTACTTC
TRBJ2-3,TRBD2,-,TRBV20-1,CSARRRGASDTQYF,TGCAGTGCTAGACGGCGGGGGGCCTCGGATACGCAGTATTTT
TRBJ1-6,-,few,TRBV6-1,CASSAEGRANSPLHF,TGTGCCAGCAGTGCGGAGGGCAGAGCAAATTCACCCCTCCACTTT
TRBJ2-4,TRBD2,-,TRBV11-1,CASSREGNIQYF,TGTGCCAGCAGCCGGGAGGGAAACATTCAGTACTTC
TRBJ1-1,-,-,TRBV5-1,CASSLPAGATEAFF,TGCGCCAGCAGCTTGCCGGCAGGGGCCACTGAAGCTTTCTTT
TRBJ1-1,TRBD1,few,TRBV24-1,CATSDPGQGGAFF,TGTGCCACCAGTGACCCGGGACAGGGGGGTGCTTTCTTT
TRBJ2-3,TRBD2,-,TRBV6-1,CASSRSSGRRADTQYF,TGTGCCAGCAGTAGAAGTAGCGGGAGACGCGCAGATACGCAGTATTTT
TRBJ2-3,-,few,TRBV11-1,CASSLGGWLKGNTQYF,TGTGCCAGCAGCTTAGGTGGCTGGTTAAAGGGCAATACGCAGTATTTT
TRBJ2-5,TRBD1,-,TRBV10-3,CAISGTGGRETQYF,TGTGCCATCAGTGGGACAGGGGGCCGAGAGACCCAGTACTTC
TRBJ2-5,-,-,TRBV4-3,CASSQESGRGETQYF,TGCGCCAGCAGCCAAGAATCGGGTAGGGGGGAGACCCAGTACTTC
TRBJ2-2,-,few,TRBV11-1,CASSKDRPNTGELFF,TGTGCCAGCAGCAAGGACAGACCGAACACCGGGGAGCTGTTTTTT
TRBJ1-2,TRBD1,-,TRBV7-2,CASSRSGQGNYGYTF,TGTGCCAGCAGCCGCTCAGGACAGGGAAACTATGGCTACACCTTC
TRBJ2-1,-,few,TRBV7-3,CASSLTVGGYNEQFF,TGTGCCAGCAGCTTAACAGTGGGGGGCTACAATGAGCAGTTCTTC
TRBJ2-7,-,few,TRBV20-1,CSASGGPYEQYF,TGCAGTGCTAGTGGGGGCCCCTACGAGCAGTACTTC
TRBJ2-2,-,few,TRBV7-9,CASSSPVGGDGELFF,TGTGCCAGCAGCTCCCCAGTCGGAGGGGACGGGGAGCTGTTTTTT
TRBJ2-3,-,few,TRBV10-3,CAIGVERPTDTQYF,TGTGCCATCGGTGTCGAGCGGCCCACAGATACGCAGTATTTT
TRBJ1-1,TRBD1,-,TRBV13,CASTAGTGLGAEAFF,TGTGCCAGCACCGCCGGGACAGGGTTAGGGGCTGAAGCTTTCTTT
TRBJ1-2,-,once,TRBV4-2,CASSHAQGWDNYGYTF,TGTGCCAGCAGCCACGCACAGGGTTGGGATAACTATGGCTACACCTTC
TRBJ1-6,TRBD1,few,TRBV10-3,CAISGRQGVTSPLHF,TGTGCCATCAGTGGTAGACAGGGAGTCACTTCACCCCTCCACTTT
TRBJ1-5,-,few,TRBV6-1,CASKGGPNQPQHF,TGTGCCAGTAAGGGGGGGCCCAATCAGCCCCAGCATTTT
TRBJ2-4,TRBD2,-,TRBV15,CATSGFGGSRNIQYF,TGTGCCACCAGCGGGTTCGGGGGGTCCCGAAACATTCAGTACTTC
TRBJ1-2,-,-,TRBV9,CASSAGGSNYGYTF,TGTGCCAGCAGCGCCGGGGGCTCAAACTATGGCTACACCTTC
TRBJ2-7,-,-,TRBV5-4,CASSLPDSSYEQYF,TGTGCCAGCAGTCTTCCGGACAGCTCCTACGAGCAGTACTTC
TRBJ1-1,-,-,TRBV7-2,CASSLDGSTPRVF,TGTGCCAGCAGCTTAGATGGGTCTACCCCGCGGGTCTTT
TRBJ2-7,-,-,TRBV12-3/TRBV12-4,CASSLGLVGFYEQYF,TGTGCCAGCAGTTTGGGGCTCGTAGGGTTTTACGAGCAGTACTTC
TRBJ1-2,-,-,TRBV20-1,CSARDSANYGYTF,TGCAGTGCTAGAGATTCCGCTAACTATGGCTACACCTTC
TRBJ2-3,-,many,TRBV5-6,CASSLWWGSEDTQYF,TGTGCCAGCAGCTTGTGGTGGGGCTCCGAAGATACGCAGTATTTT
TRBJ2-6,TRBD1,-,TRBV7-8,CASSPRDRGSGANVLTF,TGTGCCAGCAGCCCCCGGGACAGGGGCTCTGGGGCCAACGTCCTGACTTTC
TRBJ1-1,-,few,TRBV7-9,CASSLVSAAGPTFF,TGTGCCAGCAGCTTAGTCAGTGCCGCCGGTCCTACTTTCTTT
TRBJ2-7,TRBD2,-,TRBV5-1,CASTRLAGVGYEQYF,TGCGCCAGCACCCGACTAGCGGGAGTTGGCTACGAGCAGTACTTC
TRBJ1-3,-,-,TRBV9,CASSVAGVKGNTIYF,TGTGCCAGCAGCGTAGCAGGGGTTAAGGGAAACACCATATATTTT
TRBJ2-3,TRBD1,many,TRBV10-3,CAISDPRDRQTDTQYF,TGTGCCATCAGTGATCCCCGGGACAGGCAAACAGATACGCAGTATTTT
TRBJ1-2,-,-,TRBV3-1,CASSPTYAYYGYTF,TGTGCCAGCAGCCCTACCTACGCTTACTATGGCTACACCTTC
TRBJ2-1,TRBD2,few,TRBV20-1,CSARSLAGSSYNEQFF,TGCAGTGCTAGATCGCTAGCGGGGAGCTCCTACAATGAGCAGTTCTTC
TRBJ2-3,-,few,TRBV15,CATSRGYTDTQYF,TGTGCCACCAGCAGGGGGTACACAGATACGCAGTATTTT
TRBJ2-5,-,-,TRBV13,CASSLRGSVLTQYF,TGTGCCAGCAGCTTACGAGGCAGCGTTCTGACCCAGTACTTC
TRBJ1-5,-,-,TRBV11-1,CASSYSTKSSDSNQPQHF,TGTGCCAGCAGCTATAGTACCAAGAGCTCCGATAGCAATCAGCCCCAGCATTTT
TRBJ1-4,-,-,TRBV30,CAWNSLDEKLFF,TGTGCCTGGAACAGCCTCGATGAAAAACTGTTTTTT
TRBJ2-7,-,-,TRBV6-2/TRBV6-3,CASNNMGRTYEQYF,TGTGCCAGCAATAACATGGGACGGACTTACGAGCAGTACTTC
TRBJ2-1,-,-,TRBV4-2,CASSQDLQDKYNEQFF,TGTGCCAGCAGCCAAGATCTCCAGGACAAGTACAATGAGCAGTTCTTC
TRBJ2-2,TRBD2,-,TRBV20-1,CSARDKREAPTGELFF,TGCAGTGCTAGAGATAAGCGGGAGGCCCCCACCGGGGAGCTGTTTTTT
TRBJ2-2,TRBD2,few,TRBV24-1,CATSTIWGTSSTGELFF,TGTGCCACCAGTACAATCTGGGGGACTAGCTCCACCGGGGAGCTGTTTTTT
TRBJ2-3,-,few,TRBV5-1,CASTTAGDTQYF,TGCGCCAGTACCACCGCAGGGGATACGCAGTATTTT
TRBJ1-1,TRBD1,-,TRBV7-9,CASSGDRGVNTEAFF,TGTGCCAGCAGCGGGGACAGGGGGGTGAACACTGAAGCTTTCTTT
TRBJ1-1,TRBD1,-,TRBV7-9,CASSLLGQGYTEAFF,TGTGCCAGCAGCCTACTGGGACAGGGGTACACTGAAGCTTTCTTT
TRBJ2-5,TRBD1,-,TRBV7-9,CASSLTRQGETQYF,TGTGCCAGCAGCTTAACGCGACAGGGAGAGACCCAGTACTTC
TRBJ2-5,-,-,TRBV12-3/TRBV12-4,CASTQGLQETQYF,TGTGCCAGCACGCAGGGACTGCAAGAGACCCAGTACTTC
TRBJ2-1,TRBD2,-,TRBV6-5,CASSYASGTSPNDRNEQFF,TGTGCCAGCAGTTACGCCTCCGGGACTAGCCCAAACGACAGGAATGAGCAGTTCTTC
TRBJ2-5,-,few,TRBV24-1,CATSEPNEETQYF,TGTGCCACCAGTGAGCCAAATGAAGAGACCCAGTACTTC
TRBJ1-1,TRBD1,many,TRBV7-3,CASSLSGQANTEAFF,TGTGCCAGCAGCTTATCGGGACAGGCGAACACTGAAGCTTTCTTT
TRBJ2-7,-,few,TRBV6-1,CASSPRGLRNPQYF,TGTGCCAGCAGCCCCAGGGGACTACGGAATCCACAGTACTTC
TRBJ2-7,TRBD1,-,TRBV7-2,CASSSRGTGLHYEQYF,TGTGCCAGCAGCTCAAGGGGGACAGGGCTTCATTACGAGCAGTACTTC
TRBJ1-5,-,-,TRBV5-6,CASTRWRDYEPQHF,TGTGCCAGCACGAGGTGGAGGGATTATGAGCCCCAGCATTTT
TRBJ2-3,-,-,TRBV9,CASSIQGKSGDTQYF,TGTGCCAGCAGTATACAGGGTAAGAGCGGAGATACGCAGTATTTT
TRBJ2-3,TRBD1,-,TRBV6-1,CASSTYRQGYGTDTQYF,TGTGCCAGCAGTACCTACCGACAGGGTTATGGCACAGATACGCAGTATTTT
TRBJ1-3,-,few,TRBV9,CASSVANGNTIYF,TGTGCCAGCAGCGTAGCCAACGGAAACACCATATATTTT